The present TCR beta chain was sequenced within a study of blood T cell repertoires in COVID-19. Study summary: The United States, Italy and Spain were the sources of the acute and convalescent COVID-19 samples. The analysed material was cDNA or gDNA that came from T cells, B-cell-depleted T cells, or PBMCs.

Assay: immunoSEQ multiplex PCR; the TCRdb copy retains only in-frame clones and omits some. This sample yields about 110,000 clones, of which over 80% are seen a single time; over 15% belongs to the top ten. The sample holds one count of this clone. Germline values: CDR1 SQVTM, CDR2 ANQGSEA. CDR3 length equals 13 residues. Trimming took 2 bases from V and 7 from J, leaving 14 bases between them. The source is a woman aged 55-75 years with acute or convalescent COVID-19. The chain employs TRBV29-1 and TRBJ2-5; weak D call: TRBD2 (7 bases). Sample: peripheral blood. The CDR3 region is CSVENGGAGTQYF. CDR3 nucleotides: TGCAGCGTTGAAAATGGGGGGGCGGGGACCCAGTACTTC.